This TCR beta chain is from a study of CXCR3-negative and CXCR3-positive naive CD8 T cells. Study observations and caveats: Compared with CXCR3-negative naive cells, CXCR3-positive naive cells showed more hydrophobic TRB CDR3s. Diversity proved comparably high across both naive subsets and much lower in memory CD8+ cells. Researchers report CXCR3 expression partially decreased after cryopreservation, with fresh PBMCs used in most assays.

In regard to this clonotype: Its specificity is unknown.

CDR1 is WNHNN and CDR2 is SYGVQD in the germline V gene (reference sequence). The CDR3 is 18 residues long. UMI-labeled 5' RACE yielded the TRB cDNA libraries. Reanalyzing the 5' RACE reads, TCRdb keeps one entry per CDR3 protein, without DNA. The sample's table shows about 130,000 distinct CDR3 sequences. The TCR was taken from a human donor in good health. Some clones in this sample may be carry-over from other donors' samples. The sequenced sample was naive CXCR3- CD8+ T cells from blood. Sample subset: CD45RO-CCR7+CD27+CD95- naive CD8+ T cells lacking CXCR3 (TNR3-). The chain combines TRBV10-1 with TRBJ2-1; there is no DNA to check the TCRdb D call of TRBD2. CDR3: CASSPRHTSGRAYNEQFF.